These T cell receptor beta chains were read from a single sample in a study of T-cell memory formation after mild COVID-19. Using its own MiXCR run on the 5' RACE reads, TCRdb lists one record per CDR3 protein. The sample has approximately 300,000 distinct CDR3 sequences, more than 15% seen once. The sample consisted of PBMCs or a T cell subset sorted from them (not recorded which). These receptors were obtained from a man aged 18 to 29 who had mild COVID-19 (a few samples of this study predate the infection). Cell type and time point are not known. Each CDR3 is given with its conserved first and last residue. Each record gives: CDR3 protein, CDR3 DNA, V gene, D gene, clone size, J gene. D genes are given only for firm matches. Clone size, where shown, is once, few, many, or a class for clones that have expanded.

CDR3 protein: CAWRVWIDTEAFF
CDR3 DNA: TGTGCCTGGAGGGTTTGGATCGACACTGAAGCTTTCTTT
V gene: TRBV30
D gene: .
clone size: few
J gene: TRBJ1-1

CDR3 protein: CASTTGESYGYTF
CDR3 DNA: TGTGCCAGCACTACAGGGGAATCTTATGGCTACACCTTC
V gene: TRBV28
D gene: TRBD1
clone size: few
J gene: TRBJ1-2

CDR3 protein: CASSFRQGHGYTF
CDR3 DNA: TGTGCCAGCAGTTTTCGTCAGGGGCATGGCTACACCTTC
V gene: TRBV12-3/TRBV12-4
D gene: .
clone size: few
J gene: TRBJ1-2

CDR3 protein: CASSSNGNPNEKLFF
CDR3 DNA: TGTGCCAGCAGCTCCAACGGGAACCCTAATGAAAAACTGTTTTTT
V gene: TRBV7-2
D gene: .
clone size: few
J gene: TRBJ1-4

CDR3 protein: CASSPASGGSYEQYF
CDR3 DNA: TGTGCCAGCTCACCAGCTAGCGGGGGTTCCTACGAGCAGTACTTC
V gene: TRBV18
D gene: TRBD2
clone size: .
J gene: TRBJ2-7

CDR3 protein: CASSLAGADGNEQFF
CDR3 DNA: TGCGCCAGCAGCTTGGCTGGGGCGGACGGAAATGAGCAGTTCTTC
V gene: TRBV5-1
D gene: .
clone size: few
J gene: TRBJ2-1

CDR3 protein: CASSQDLRLAGSTGELFF
CDR3 DNA: TGTGCCAGCAGCCAAGACCTCCGACTAGCGGGGAGCACCGGGGAGCTGTTTTTT
V gene: TRBV3-1
D gene: TRBD2
clone size: .
J gene: TRBJ2-2

CDR3 protein: CASSQVAGGNTEAFF
CDR3 DNA: TGTGCCAGCAGCCAAGTAGCAGGGGGGAACACTGAAGCTTTCTTT
V gene: TRBV4-2
D gene: TRBD1
clone size: few
J gene: TRBJ1-1

CDR3 protein: CASSLGYGGMNTEAFF
CDR3 DNA: TGTGCCAGCAGCTTAGGGTACGGGGGCATGAACACTGAAGCTTTCTTT
V gene: TRBV7-2
D gene: .
clone size: .
J gene: TRBJ1-1

CDR3 protein: CASSHVQDREVGELFF
CDR3 DNA: TGCGCCAGCAGCCACGTCCAAGACAGGGAGGTTGGGGAGCTGTTTTTT
V gene: TRBV4-1
D gene: .
clone size: few
J gene: TRBJ2-2

CDR3 protein: CASSPVAATYEQYF
CDR3 DNA: TGTGCCAGCAGCCCCGTCGCAGCGACCTACGAGCAGTACTTC
V gene: TRBV5-6
D gene: .
clone size: few
J gene: TRBJ2-7

CDR3 protein: CSAREDREEAFF
CDR3 DNA: TGCAGTGCTAGAGAAGATAGGGAAGAAGCTTTCTTT
V gene: TRBV20-1
D gene: .
clone size: .
J gene: TRBJ1-1

CDR3 protein: CASSPGQGGELFF
CDR3 DNA: TGTGCCAGCAGCCCGGGACAGGGAGGGGAGCTGTTTTTT
V gene: TRBV7-3
D gene: TRBD1
clone size: .
J gene: TRBJ2-2

CDR3 protein: CASSFRFSSTDTQYF
CDR3 DNA: TGTGCCAGCAGCTTCAGGTTTTCTAGCACAGATACGCAGTATTTT
V gene: TRBV5-6
D gene: .
clone size: few
J gene: TRBJ2-3

CDR3 protein: CASSLATRGAPGDTEAFF
CDR3 DNA: TGCGCCAGCAGCTTGGCAACAAGAGGGGCCCCAGGTGACACTGAAGCTTTCTTT
V gene: TRBV5-1
D gene: .
clone size: few
J gene: TRBJ1-1

CDR3 protein: CASSSDPGPTYEQYF
CDR3 DNA: TGCGCCAGCAGCTCCGACCCGGGACCGACCTACGAGCAGTACTTC
V gene: TRBV5-1
D gene: .
clone size: .
J gene: TRBJ2-7

CDR3 protein: CASGLAGGRGQFF
CDR3 DNA: TGTGCCAGCGGCTTAGCGGGGGGCCGGGGGCAGTTCTTC
V gene: TRBV6-2/TRBV6-3
D gene: TRBD2
clone size: few
J gene: TRBJ2-1

CDR3 protein: CASSSGALNTGELFF
CDR3 DNA: TGCGCCAGCAGTTCGGGGGCGCTGAACACCGGGGAGCTGTTTTTT
V gene: TRBV5-1
D gene: .
clone size: .
J gene: TRBJ2-2

CDR3 protein: CAISGQGRNNSPLHF
CDR3 DNA: TGTGCCATCAGTGGCCAGGGCAGAAATAATTCACCCCTCCACTTT
V gene: TRBV10-3
D gene: .
clone size: .
J gene: TRBJ1-6

CDR3 protein: CSAQREYNEQFF
CDR3 DNA: TGCAGTGCCCAGCGGGAATACAATGAGCAGTTCTTC
V gene: TRBV20-1
D gene: TRBD2
clone size: .
J gene: TRBJ2-1

CDR3 protein: CATSDPLGRGNTDTQYF
CDR3 DNA: TGTGCCACCAGTGACCCCCTGGGGAGGGGCAACACAGATACGCAGTATTTT
V gene: TRBV24-1
D gene: TRBD2
clone size: .
J gene: TRBJ2-3

CDR3 protein: CASSGTGYNSPLHF
CDR3 DNA: TGTGCCAGCAGCGGGACAGGCTATAATTCACCCCTCCACTTT
V gene: TRBV9
D gene: TRBD1
clone size: .
J gene: TRBJ1-6

CDR3 protein: CASSQGPTPQHF
CDR3 DNA: TGCGCCAGCAGCCAAGGGCCCACGCCCCAGCATTTT
V gene: TRBV4-1
D gene: .
clone size: few
J gene: TRBJ1-5

CDR3 protein: CASSATGDLVNEQFF
CDR3 DNA: TGCGCCAGCAGCGCGACAGGGGACCTTGTGAATGAGCAGTTCTTC
V gene: TRBV5-1
D gene: TRBD1
clone size: .
J gene: TRBJ2-1

CDR3 protein: CSARVTAGGETQYF
CDR3 DNA: TGCAGTGCTAGAGTAACAGCGGGGGGTGAGACCCAGTACTTC
V gene: TRBV20-1
D gene: TRBD2
clone size: many
J gene: TRBJ2-5

CDR3 protein: CASSLQWSGELFF
CDR3 DNA: TGTGCCAGCAGCTTACAATGGAGCGGGGAGCTGTTTTTT
V gene: TRBV11-3
D gene: .
clone size: few
J gene: TRBJ2-2

CDR3 protein: CASSPKTRDFNTEAFF
CDR3 DNA: TGTGCCAGCAGCCCGAAGACACGGGACTTTAACACTGAAGCTTTCTTT
V gene: TRBV7-3
D gene: .
clone size: .
J gene: TRBJ1-1

CDR3 protein: CSARGIGVRNIQYF
CDR3 DNA: TGCAGTGCTCGCGGGATCGGGGTCAGGAACATTCAGTACTTC
V gene: TRBV20-1
D gene: .
clone size: many
J gene: TRBJ2-4

CDR3 protein: CASSFPGHYGYTF
CDR3 DNA: TGTGCCAGCAGCTTTCCAGGGCACTATGGCTACACCTTC
V gene: TRBV5-5
D gene: .
clone size: .
J gene: TRBJ1-2

CDR3 protein: CASSQEGTGYTGNTIYF
CDR3 DNA: TGCGCCAGCAGCCAAGAAGGGACAGGGTATACTGGAAACACCATATATTTT
V gene: TRBV4-1
D gene: TRBD1
clone size: few
J gene: TRBJ1-3

CDR3 protein: CASSHPSPSGNTIYF
CDR3 DNA: TGTGCCAGCAGCCATCCCTCCCCCTCTGGAAACACCATATATTTT
V gene: TRBV6-5
D gene: .
clone size: .
J gene: TRBJ1-3

CDR3 protein: CASSYGAEYNPVNYGYTF
CDR3 DNA: TGTGCCAGCAGTTACGGGGCGGAATATAACCCAGTGAACTATGGCTACACCTTC
V gene: TRBV6-5
D gene: .
clone size: few
J gene: TRBJ1-2

CDR3 protein: CASSWGPGLAVSFF
CDR3 DNA: TGTGCCAGCAGTTGGGGGCCGGGACTAGCGGTGTCGTTCTTC
V gene: TRBV27
D gene: TRBD2
clone size: .
J gene: TRBJ2-1

CDR3 protein: CASSLTGRGETQYF
CDR3 DNA: TGTGCCAGCAGCTTGACAGGGAGGGGAGAGACCCAGTACTTC
V gene: TRBV7-3
D gene: .
clone size: many
J gene: TRBJ2-5

CDR3 protein: CASSSPNRADTEAFF
CDR3 DNA: TGTGCCAGCAGTTCCCCAAACAGGGCAGACACTGAAGCTTTCTTT
V gene: TRBV12-3/TRBV12-4
D gene: .
clone size: .
J gene: TRBJ1-1

CDR3 protein: CASSSGGGPYNEQFF
CDR3 DNA: TGTGCCAGCAGCTCGGGGGGCGGCCCTTACAATGAGCAGTTCTTC
V gene: TRBV11-3
D gene: .
clone size: many
J gene: TRBJ2-1

CDR3 protein: CASSPPNQPITGELFF
CDR3 DNA: TGTGCCAGCTCACCACCTAATCAGCCGATCACCGGGGAGCTGTTTTTT
V gene: TRBV18
D gene: .
clone size: .
J gene: TRBJ2-2

CDR3 protein: CASSQDRVGTEAFF
CDR3 DNA: TGTGCCAGCTCACAGGACAGGGTAGGCACTGAAGCTTTCTTT
V gene: TRBV18
D gene: TRBD1
clone size: .
J gene: TRBJ1-1

CDR3 protein: CASSLGEPGGAAGELFF
CDR3 DNA: TGTGCCAGCAGTTTAGGGGAACCGGGGGGCGCCGCCGGGGAGCTGTTTTTT
V gene: TRBV12-3/TRBV12-4
D gene: .
clone size: few
J gene: TRBJ2-2

CDR3 protein: CASSSQRAGEKLFF
CDR3 DNA: TGTGCCAGTAGTTCACAGAGGGCGGGTGAAAAACTGTTTTTT
V gene: TRBV19
D gene: .
clone size: .
J gene: TRBJ1-4

CDR3 protein: CASSSRQGYQPQHF
CDR3 DNA: TGTGCCAGCAGCTCCAGACAGGGCTATCAGCCCCAGCATTTT
V gene: TRBV7-2
D gene: TRBD1
clone size: many
J gene: TRBJ1-5

CDR3 protein: CAIKSGLFNEQFF
CDR3 DNA: TGTGCCATCAAATCCGGACTTTTCAATGAGCAGTTCTTC
V gene: TRBV10-3
D gene: .
clone size: .
J gene: TRBJ2-1

CDR3 protein: CASRGFVSYNSPLHF
CDR3 DNA: TGTGCCAGCAGGGGGTTTGTTTCCTATAATTCACCCCTCCACTTT
V gene: TRBV2
D gene: .
clone size: .
J gene: TRBJ1-6

CDR3 protein: CASTTREDTQYF
CDR3 DNA: TGTGCCAGCACCACTAGGGAAGATACGCAGTATTTT
V gene: TRBV7-8
D gene: .
clone size: .
J gene: TRBJ2-3

CDR3 protein: CASTPGAGNYGYTF
CDR3 DNA: TGTGCCAGCACTCCCGGGGCGGGGAACTATGGCTACACCTTC
V gene: TRBV5-4
D gene: .
clone size: .
J gene: TRBJ1-2

CDR3 protein: CSVVWRTGGRNTIYF
CDR3 DNA: TGCAGCGTTGTCTGGAGGACAGGGGGCAGAAACACCATATATTTT
V gene: TRBV29-1
D gene: TRBD1
clone size: few
J gene: TRBJ1-3

CDR3 protein: CASSQGPAGAYGYTF
CDR3 DNA: TGCGCCAGCAGCCAAGGACCGGCAGGTGCCTATGGCTACACCTTC
V gene: TRBV4-3
D gene: .
clone size: .
J gene: TRBJ1-2

CDR3 protein: CASSAQGREKLFF
CDR3 DNA: TGTGCCAGCAGCGCACAGGGGAGAGAAAAACTGTTTTTT
V gene: TRBV9
D gene: TRBD1
clone size: many
J gene: TRBJ1-4

CDR3 protein: CASSQVFAGSSYEQYF
CDR3 DNA: TGCGCCAGCAGCCAAGTCTTCGCGGGGAGCTCCTACGAGCAGTACTTC
V gene: TRBV4-3
D gene: .
clone size: few
J gene: TRBJ2-7

CDR3 protein: CASSLAWGSDTDTQYF
CDR3 DNA: TGTGCCAGCAGCTTAGCGTGGGGATCTGACACAGATACGCAGTATTTT
V gene: TRBV7-9
D gene: .
clone size: few
J gene: TRBJ2-3

CDR3 protein: CASSPLTAGGSKLFF
CDR3 DNA: TGTGCCAGCAGTCCCCTTACGGCAGGGGGAAGTAAACTGTTTTTT
V gene: TRBV12-3/TRBV12-4
D gene: TRBD1
clone size: few
J gene: TRBJ1-4

CDR3 protein: CAISESPGTDTQYF
CDR3 DNA: TGTGCCATCAGTGAGAGCCCCGGCACAGATACGCAGTATTTT
V gene: TRBV10-3
D gene: .
clone size: .
J gene: TRBJ2-3

CDR3 protein: CASSPGTGANVLTF
CDR3 DNA: TGTGCCAGCTCGCCTGGGACGGGGGCCAACGTCCTGACTTTC
V gene: TRBV18
D gene: .
clone size: .
J gene: TRBJ2-6

CDR3 protein: CASSHPPGVLYTQYF
CDR3 DNA: TGCGCCAGCAGCCATCCTCCGGGCGTACTTTATACGCAGTATTTT
V gene: TRBV4-3
D gene: .
clone size: .
J gene: TRBJ2-3

CDR3 protein: CATSNLRGQNEQFF
CDR3 DNA: TGTGCCACCAGCAACTTGAGGGGGCAGAATGAGCAGTTCTTC
V gene: TRBV15
D gene: TRBD1
clone size: few
J gene: TRBJ2-1